These 6 T cell receptor beta chains originate from one sample sequenced in a study of blood T cell repertoires in COVID-19. Method: immunoSEQ multiplex PCR; TCRdb's copy keeps in-frame clones and lacks some. The table includes about 180,000 clones, under 90% detected once. Sequenced sample: peripheral blood. The receptors were sampled from a person aged 70 to 79 with COVID-19, enrolled during active disease.

CDR3 DNA sequence: TGTGCCAGCAGCTGGCTCTTGGGACAGTACGCTGGAAACACCATATATTTT. Translated, it gives CASSWLLGQYAGNTIYF. The chain is built from TRBV5-5 and TRBJ1-3, with 7 bases fitting TRBD1. V gave up 3 bases and J gave up 2 bases; unmatched junction bases: 11. The length of the CDR3 is 17 residues. Germline-derived CDR1 and CDR2 are SGHKS and YYEKEE (reference sequence).

The V call is TRBV2, the J call TRBJ2-2, with D unclear. Per the germline V gene, CDR1 is SNHLY and CDR2 is FYNNEI. This CDR3 spans 13 amino acids. V was cut by 5 bases and J by 1 base, with 5 bases left in between. The CDR3 region is CASSLLNTGELFF. In DNA form, the CDR3 reads TGTGCCAGCAGTCTTCTGAACACCGGGGAGCTGTTTTTT.

V usage is TRBV9 and J usage is TRBJ1-1; TRBD1 aligns across 10 bases. Germline CDR1 is SGDLS and CDR2 is YYNGEE. The CDR3 extends over 15 amino acids. V lost 4 bases to trimming and J lost 4 bases; unmatched junction nucleotides: 7. CDR3 coding DNA: TGTGCCAGCAGCAGCCGGGACAGGGGTGTCACTGAAGCTTTCTTT. Amino acids: CASSSRDRGVTEAFF.

This sequence joins TRBV5-4 and TRBJ2-7; tentatively, D is TRBD1 (5 bases). From germline, CDR1 is SGHNT and CDR2 YYREEE (reference sequence). CDR3 length: 14 amino acids. V gave up 2 bases and J gave up 5 bases, with 14 bases separating them. CDR3 in amino acids: CASSFSGYNHEQYF. The CDR3 DNA sequence: TGTGCCAGCAGCTTTTCAGGGTACAACCACGAGCAGTACTTC.

This rearrangement joins TRBV27 to TRBJ1-3, with D uncertain. V was shortened by 7 bases and J by 7 bases, with 8 bases between the two germline ends. CDR1 and CDR2 (germline): MNHEY, SMNVEV (reference sequence). The CDR3 consists of 11 residues. In nucleotides, the CDR3 is TGTGCCAGCAAATCTCTGAACACCATATATTTT. Protein product: CASKSLNTIYF.

This chain uses TRBV25-1 with TRBJ2-1; 13 positions match TRBD2. J gave up 4 bases and V 10 bases, and 7 bases lay outside the gene matches. This CDR3 is 15 amino acids long. Germline-derived CDR1 and CDR2 are MGHDK and SYGVNS. The CDR3 here is CATQGTSGVYNEQFF. CDR3 coding DNA: TGTGCCACCCAAGGGACTAGCGGGGTGTACAATGAGCAGTTCTTC.